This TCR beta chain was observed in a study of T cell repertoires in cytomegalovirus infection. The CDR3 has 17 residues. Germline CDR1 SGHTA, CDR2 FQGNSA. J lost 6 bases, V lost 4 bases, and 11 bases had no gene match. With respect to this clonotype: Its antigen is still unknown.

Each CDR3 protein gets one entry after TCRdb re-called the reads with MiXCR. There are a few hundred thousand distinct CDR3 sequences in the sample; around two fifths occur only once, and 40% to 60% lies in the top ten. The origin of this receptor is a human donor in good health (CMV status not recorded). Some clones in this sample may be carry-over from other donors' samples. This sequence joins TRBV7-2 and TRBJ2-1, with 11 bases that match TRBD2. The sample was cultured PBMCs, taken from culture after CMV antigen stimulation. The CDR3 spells CASSSQGGGLAANEQFF. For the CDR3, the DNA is TGTGCCAGCAGCTCCCAGGGGGGGGGACTAGCGGCCAATGAGCAGTTCTTC.